These 29 T cell receptor beta chains were all obtained from the same sample, sequenced in a study of neurological immune-mediated disorders. TCRdb reprocessed the 5' RACE reads with MiXCR, giving one entry per CDR3 protein. The sample carries under 50,000 distinct CDR3 sequences, 10% to 15% recorded once. This sample's time point: longitudinal time-point 2. Sequenced input: PBMCs. These TCRs come from a male donor with HTLV-1-associated myelopathy (HAM/TSP).

This clonotype was picked up many times. The chain combines TRBV20-1 with TRBJ1-2, with a weak D call TRBD1 (5 bases). Germline V CDR1 and CDR2: DFQATT, SNEGSKA (reference sequence). Trimming took off 5 bases at V and 5 bases at J, with 15 bases between the two ends. The CDR3 is made up of 13 amino acids. This CDR3 reads CSAPTGADYGYTF. The DNA of the CDR3 is TGCAGTGCTCCAACCGGGGCCGATTATGGCTACACCTTC.

This clonotype was counted many times. The chain links TRBV7-2 to TRBJ1-4, with D uncertain. This CDR3 comprises 12 residues. V lost 1 base and J lost 11, with 8 bases in between. Germline CDR1 SGHTA, CDR2 FQGNSA. The CDR3 is CASSLDLQKLFF. The CDR3 nucleotides are TGTGCCAGCAGCTTAGATTTGCAGAAACTGTTTTTT.

The chain carries TRBV11-2 and TRBJ2-3; the match to TRBD2 covers 14 bases. The germline V gene encodes CDR1 SGHAT and CDR2 FQNNGV. The trim removed 1 base at V and 4 bases at J, leaving 7 bases unmatched. The CDR3 is 18 residues long. The chain's CDR3 is CASSLVPGLAGGADTQYF. In DNA form, the CDR3 reads TGTGCCAGCAGCTTAGTCCCAGGACTAGCGGGGGGAGCAGATACGCAGTATTTT.

This clonotype was observed many times. The rearrangement joins TRBV5-6 to TRBJ2-7; D uncertain. The CDR3 contains 13 residues. The V and J ends lost 3 bases and 2 bases respectively, with 9 bases between them. Germline-derived CDR1 and CDR2 are SGHDT and YYEEEE. CDR3 DNA: TGTGCCAGCAGCTCCCCGGGTACCTACGAGCAGTACTTC. Translating gives CASSSPGTYEQYF.

This clonotype occurred many times. The rearrangement uses TRBV12-3 or TRBV12-4 and TRBJ1-1; D is possibly TRBD1 (5 bases). V lost 7 bases, J lost 2 bases, and 14 bases lay in between. The length of the CDR3 is 14 residues. CDR3 bases: TGTGCCAGCATCTCAGACAGTCGAAACACTGAAGCTTTCTTT. It yields the protein CASISDSRNTEAFF.

This clonotype was recorded at least ten times. The chain links TRBV20-1 to TRBJ2-2; possibly TRBD1 or TRBD2 for D (6 bases each). Trimming shortened V by 7 bases and J by 5 bases, and 20 bases separated the two germline ends. This CDR3 is built from 15 residues. The germline V gene has CDR1 DFQATT and CDR2 SNEGSKA (reference sequence). The CDR3 region has the DNA TGCAGTGTGCCGCCGCGGAGGGGGAATACCGGGGAGCTGTTTTTT. Translating it yields CSVPPRRGNTGELFF.

The sample holds many counts of this clonotype. The chain employs TRBV5-1 and TRBJ1-6; 10 bases fit TRBD1. The V gene's germline CDR1 is SGHRS and CDR2 YFSETQ. V was clipped by 4 bases and J by 6 bases; unmatched bases: 7. This CDR3 is 16 amino acids long. The CDR3 DNA reads TGCGCCAGCAGCCAGGACGGACAGGGGGGTAATTCACCCCTCCACTTT. Its translation: CASSQDGQGGNSPLHF.

At least ten counts were recorded for this clonotype. This chain connects TRBV4-3 to TRBJ1-1; D unresolved. Germline V lookup: CDR1 LGHNA, CDR2 YSLEER. The CDR3 contains 12 residues. The ends were cut back, 4 bases at V and 5 bases at J, with 8 bases in the middle. The CDR3 loop is CASSRGRTEAFF. The CDR3 DNA sequence: TGCGCCAGCAGCCGCGGCAGAACTGAAGCTTTCTTT.

This clonotype was counted only a few times. V usage is TRBV7-3 and J usage is TRBJ1-6; TRBD1 agrees at 10 bases. J was trimmed by 8 bases and V by 0 bases; bases with no gene match: 7. Germline V gene lookup returns CDR1 SGHTA and CDR2 FQGTGA. The CDR3 sequence is 17 residues long. The CDR3 protein is CASSLTPWTGGDSPLHF. The CDR3 coding sequence is TGTGCCAGCAGCTTAACCCCCTGGACAGGGGGAGATTCACCCCTCCACTTT.

The table lists this clonotype with many counts. The chain joins TRBV3-1 to TRBJ2-2; D perhaps matches TRBD1 (6 bases). CDR3 size: 13 residues. Trimming cost V 2 bases and J 7 bases, with 8 bases left between them. Germline-derived CDR1 and CDR2 are LGHDT and YNNKEL (reference sequence). CDR3 residues: CASSQTGSGELFF. The CDR3 bases are TGTGCCAGCAGCCAAACAGGGAGCGGGGAGCTGTTTTTT.

This clonotype was seen repeatedly, ten times or more. V usage is TRBV20-1 and J usage is TRBJ1-3, with unresolved D. Germline-derived CDR1 and CDR2 are DFQATT and SNEGSKA (reference sequence). There are 14 residues in the CDR3. Trimming stripped 3 bases from V and 0 bases from J, with 9 bases between. CDR3 coding DNA: TGCAGTGCTAGCGTAGCAGCCTCTGGAAACACCATATATTTT. Residues: CSASVAASGNTIYF.

This clonotype showed up many times. The chain combines TRBV27 with TRBJ1-1; D not certain. V was trimmed by 5 bases and J by 10 bases, leaving 14 bases between them. The CDR3 has 12 amino acids. Looked up from germline, CDR1 is MNHEY and CDR2 is SMNVEV (reference sequence). The CDR3, as DNA: TGTGCCAGCAGTCGCTCGGGCTCAGCAGCTTTCTTT. Protein: CASSRSGSAAFF.

This clonotype occurred many times. The CDR3 DNA is TGTGCCAGCAGCTTCCGACTAGCGGGGGGGTACAATGAGCAGTTCTTC. It codes for CASSFRLAGGYNEQFF. V gene TRBV7-9 combines with J gene TRBJ2-1; 14 nucleotides align to TRBD2. The CDR3 runs 16 residues. The germline V gene encodes CDR1 SEHNR and CDR2 FQNEAQ (reference sequence). V gave up 3 bases and J gave up 4 bases; unmatched junction bases: 2.

To note about this clonotype: Just one base apart from a much larger clone, this may be a read error. V usage is TRBV6-6 and J usage is TRBJ1-5; tentatively, D is TRBD1 (6 bases). CDR3 length: 14 residues. Germline V lookup: CDR1 MNHNY, CDR2 SVGAGI (reference sequence). Trimming took 9 bases from V and 0 from J, leaving 12 bases between them. The CDR3 DNA reads as TGTGCCAGAAGCTACAGGGCTAGCAATCAGCCCCAGCATTTT. Translated, it gives CARSYRASNQPQHF.

This clonotype was found many times. The gene calls are TRBV24-1 and TRBJ2-1; 10 bases align to TRBD1. The V and J ends lost 9 bases and 15 bases, in that order; junction bases with no gene match: 7. The CDR3 is 11 residues long. Germline loops: CDR1 KGHDR, CDR2 SFDVKD. The CDR3 nucleotides are TGTGCCACCGCCAGACAGGGGGCTTGGTTCTTC. Protein product: CATARQGAWFF.

This clonotype was counted at least ten times. The V and J genes are TRBV2 and TRBJ2-5; TRBD2 agrees at 11 bases. The trim removed 8 bases at V and 3 bases at J, leaving 8 bases unmatched. This CDR3 contains 15 residues. The V gene's germline CDR1 is SNHLY and CDR2 FYNNEI. The CDR3 nucleotides are TGTGCCAGCTTCTATAGCGGGGGGGGCGAAGAGACCCAGTACTTC. Its translation: CASFYSGGGEETQYF.

This clonotype has a count of ten or more. The gene calls are TRBV7-6 and TRBJ2-7; 7 bases map to TRBD1. CDR1 and CDR2 from the germline V gene are SGHVS and FNYEAQ. J was trimmed by 2 bases and V by 0 bases; bases with no gene match: 4. The CDR3 totals 15 residues. The CDR3 here is CASSLAGGQPYEQYF. The CDR3 coding sequence is TGTGCCAGCAGCTTAGCAGGGGGCCAGCCCTACGAGCAGTACTTC.

In its sample, this clonotype was seen many times. The rearrangement uses TRBV5-1 and TRBJ2-3; TRBD2 matches 12 bases. CDR3 length: 18 amino acids. CDR1 and CDR2 (germline): SGHRS, YFSETQ. V shed 4 bases, J shed 2 bases, and the junction held 11 bases outside the gene matches. The CDR3 DNA reads as TGCGCCAGCAGCCGTGGGACTAGCGGGCTGGGGACCACAGATACGCAGTATTTT. Protein product: CASSRGTSGLGTTDTQYF.

Ten or more counts support this clonotype. The CDR3 loop reads CASSLRGGVSSGANVLTF. As DNA, the CDR3 is TGCGCCAGCAGCTTGAGGGGCGGGGTAAGCTCTGGGGCCAACGTCCTGACTTTC. This chain connects TRBV5-1 to TRBJ2-6; TRBD2 is a possible D gene (6 bases). Trimming cost V 1 base and J 0 bases, with 14 bases left between them. CDR1 and CDR2 (germline): SGHRS, YFSETQ. This CDR3 contains 18 residues.

At least ten counts were recorded for this clonotype. The genes are TRBV3-1 and TRBJ2-1; tentatively, D is TRBD1 (6 bases). Between the trimmed V and J ends, which lost 4 bases and 4 bases, there was a span of 14 bases. Germline V gene lookup returns CDR1 LGHDT and CDR2 YNNKEL (reference sequence). This CDR3 comprises 15 residues. The CDR3 sequence is CASSPDLGAYNEQFF. The CDR3 DNA is TGTGCCAGCAGCCCTGACCTGGGGGCTTACAATGAGCAGTTCTTC.

This clonotype was detected only a few times. An end of the junction does not agree with germline; a read error may underlie this. V is TRBV7-2 and J is TRBJ2-7; weak D call: TRBD1 (5 bases). Germline values: CDR1 SGHTA, CDR2 FQGNSA. CDR3 length: 14 residues. CDR3 in DNA: TGTGCCAGCAGCTTAGGTCCCAGGGTCCACGAGCGGTACTTC. This codes for CASSLGPRVHERYF.

This clonotype was counted at least ten times. The chain employs TRBV11-2 and TRBJ2-1, with D unclear. CDR3 length: 16 residues. Germline V gene lookup returns CDR1 SGHAT and CDR2 FQNNGV. The V end was cut by 5 bases, the J end by 2 bases, with 16 bases between. CDR3 sequence: CASSHPVKAAYNEQFF. Written as DNA, the CDR3 is TGTGCCAGCAGCCACCCGGTCAAGGCAGCCTACAATGAGCAGTTCTTC.

In this sample, this clonotype turned up a few times. The chain employs TRBV18 and TRBJ1-2; D gene ambiguous. The V end was cut by 4 bases, the J end by 7 bases, with 16 bases between. The V gene's germline CDR1 is KGHSH and CDR2 LQKENI. This CDR3 has 14 amino acids. The CDR3 is CASSLKETDGGYTF. The CDR3 bases are TGTGCCAGCTCACTAAAGGAGACGGACGGTGGCTACACCTTC.

This sequence joins TRBV5-1 and TRBJ2-3; perhaps TRBD1 as D (6 bases). This CDR3 is built from 15 residues. V lost 3 bases and J 5 bases, leaving 16 bases between the germline ends. The germline V gene encodes CDR1 SGHRS and CDR2 YFSETQ. CDR3 in amino acids: CASSSVVQGKDTQYF. CDR3 sequence (DNA): TGCGCCAGCAGCTCGGTGGTCCAGGGGAAAGATACGCAGTATTTT. Drawing the rest from reference TRBV5-1 and TRBJ2-3, the complete variable domain is KAGVTQTPRYLIKTRGQQVTLSCSPISGHRSVSWYQQTPGQGLQFLFEYFSETQRNKGNFPGRFSGRQFSNSRSEMNVSTLELGDSALYLCASSSVVQGKDTQYFGPGTRLTVL.

This clonotype was seen more than once but under ten times. The genes are TRBV29-1 and TRBJ2-3; 8 nucleotides agree with TRBD2. The CDR3 sequence is 13 residues long. V lost 7 bases, J lost 4 bases, and 7 bases stayed unmatched. The germline CDR1 and CDR2 sequences are SQVTM and ANQGSEA. Here the CDR3 DNA reads TGCAGCGGTCGGGGGGGTTGGGCAGATACGCAGTATTTT. Protein sequence: CSGRGGWADTQYF.

This rearrangement joins TRBV6-1 to TRBJ2-7, with 10 bases that match TRBD1. The CDR3 is 15 amino acids. V was clipped by 7 bases and J by 0 bases; unmatched bases: 6. Per germline, CDR1 MNHNS and CDR2 SASEGT. The CDR3 loop reads CASTDRGAASYEQYF. Written as DNA, the CDR3 is TGTGCCAGCACGGACAGGGGGGCGGCCTCCTACGAGCAGTACTTC.

This clonotype was recorded many times. The chain recombines TRBV5-1 with TRBJ2-1; D is undetermined. The CDR3 is 13 amino acids. Germline V gives CDR1 SGHRS, CDR2 YFSETQ. V was clipped by 3 bases and J by 5 bases, with 9 bases between them. The CDR3 protein is CASSSQTNNEQFF. The DNA of the CDR3 is TGCGCCAGCAGCTCCCAAACTAACAATGAGCAGTTCTTC.

This clonotype occurred many times. This chain connects TRBV5-1 to TRBJ1-3, with D uncertain. The CDR3 runs 13 residues. Germline V gene sequence: CDR1 SGHRS, CDR2 YFSETQ. The V end lost 4 bases, the J end lost 4 bases, and 9 bases lay between the germline ends. The CDR3 reads CASSMVAGNTIYF. DNA for the CDR3: TGCGCCAGCAGCATGGTGGCAGGAAACACCATATATTTT.

This clonotype was detected ten times or more. The chain carries TRBV3-1 and TRBJ2-3; 7 bases line up with TRBD2. Trimming cost V 1 base and J 4 bases; bases outside gene matches: 5. The CDR3 has 15 residues. The V gene's germline CDR1 is LGHDT and CDR2 YNNKEL (reference sequence). This CDR3 reads CASSQVRGVADTQYF. The CDR3 DNA follows: TGTGCCAGCAGCCAAGTCCGGGGGGTCGCAGATACGCAGTATTTT.